These 14 T cell receptor beta chains originate from one sample sequenced in a study of shared clonotypes between healthy human individuals (dated by TCRdb to about 2020). Receptors were amplified or captured by the immunoSEQ multiplex PCR assay. TCRdb re-hosts the immuneACCESS table, in-frame sequences only. Its copies lack some clones; in the studies checked, an unresolved V gene accounts for under half of them, and the cause for the rest is not known. This sample gives more than 1,200,000 clones in total; 98% of them show up just once. The leading ten clones occupy around 0.38% of the sample. The sample consisted of naive CD4+ T cells sorted from blood. This specimen's cell subset or site label, interpreted: CD45RA+ positively selected. The receptors come from a man aged 25 to 45 in good health.

V gene TRBV10-3 combines with J gene TRBJ2-1, with D unclear. CDR1 and CDR2 (germline): ENHRY, SYGVKD. The length of the CDR3 is 11 residues. Between the trimmed V and J ends, which lost 8 bases and 6 bases, there was a span of 8 bases. This chain's CDR3 is CAIFKGNEQFF. The CDR3, as DNA: TGTGCCATCTTTAAGGGCAATGAGCAGTTCTTC.

V and J are TRBV21-1 and TRBJ1-3. TRBV21-1 is flagged as a pseudogene. CDR3 length: 14 residues. CDR3 in amino acids: CATKEGDSGNTIYF. The DNA of the CDR3 is TGTGCCACCAAGGAGGGTGATTCTGGAAACACCATATATTTT.

The gene calls are TRBV4-3 and TRBJ2-2, with TRBD1 matching 8 bases. This CDR3 has 17 residues. V trimming: 1 base; J trimming: 6 bases; junction bases outside the gene matches: 10. Germline assignment: CDR1 LGHNA and CDR2 YSLEER. CDR3 bases: TGCGCCAGCAGCCAAGTGGCCCCAGGGGGCTATGCCGGGGAGCTGTTTTTT. Protein sequence: CASSQVAPGGYAGELFF.

The chain is built from TRBV5-4 and TRBJ2-3; D could derive from TRBD1 or TRBD2 (5 bases each). The CDR3 extends over 14 amino acids. Germline lookup yields CDR1 SGHNT and CDR2 YYREEE (reference sequence). Trimming stripped 1 base from V and 10 bases from J, with 16 bases between. CDR3 region: CASSLRGEKQPQYF. The CDR3 nucleotides are TGTGCCAGCAGCTTGCGAGGGGAGAAGCAGCCGCAGTATTTT.

This chain uses TRBV28 with TRBJ2-3; D call uncertain. Trimming took off 8 bases at V and 5 bases at J, with 17 bases between the two ends. CDR3 length: 14 amino acids. Germline values: CDR1 MDHEN, CDR2 SYDVKM. CDR3 residues: CASRIAGGRDTQYF. The CDR3 DNA reads TGTGCCAGCCGCATTGCTGGCGGACGAGATACGCAGTATTTT.

The chain employs TRBV18 and TRBJ2-3; D not resolved. The CDR3 runs 15 residues. Between the trimmed V and J ends, which lost 5 bases and 0 bases, there was a span of 12 bases. CDR1 is KGHSH, CDR2 LQKENI, per germline. Here the CDR3 reads CASSVQEISTDTQYF. In nucleotides, the CDR3 is TGTGCCAGCTCAGTTCAGGAGATTAGCACAGATACGCAGTATTTT.

The V and J genes are TRBV7-9 and TRBJ1-3; D is unresolved. V was cut by 6 bases and J by 9 bases, with 18 bases left in between. The CDR3 is made up of 14 amino acids. CDR1 is SEHNR, CDR2 FQNEAQ, per germline (reference sequence). CDR3 nucleotide sequence: TGTGCCAGCAGTCTGAGGGAGACGGAAGGCACCATATATTTT. It specifies CASSLRETEGTIYF.

This clone was recorded only once. The rearrangement links TRBV18 to TRBJ1-4, with 9 bases aligning to TRBD1. V lost 3 bases to trimming and J lost 7 bases; unmatched junction nucleotides: 6. The CDR3 consists of 15 residues. Germline CDR1 KGHSH, CDR2 LQKENI. The CDR3 loop reads CASSPSGTGFEKLFF. CDR3 DNA sequence: TGTGCCAGCTCACCCTCCGGGACAGGGTTTGAAAAACTGTTTTTT.

This chain uses TRBV7-2 with TRBJ2-7, with 9 positions matching TRBD2. The CDR3 totals 14 residues. CDR1 and CDR2 (germline): SGHTA, FQGNSA. With V trimmed by 5 bases and J by 6 bases, 8 bases remained unmatched. The DNA of the CDR3 is TGTGCCAGCAGCGCAGGCGGGAGGGCCCGCGAGCAGTACTTC. Amino acids: CASSAGGRAREQYF.

The chain has TRBV7-9 and TRBJ2-3; D gene uncertain. CDR3 length equals 12 residues. Trimming stripped 5 bases from V and 6 bases from J, with 9 bases between. The germline CDR1 and CDR2 sequences are SEHNR and FQNEAQ (reference sequence). The CDR3 DNA reads as TGTGCCAGCAGCCAGATATCGGATACGCAGTATTTT. Its translation: CASSQISDTQYF.

This chain connects TRBV7-6 to TRBJ2-7; 12 bases match TRBD2. Looked up from germline, CDR1 is SGHVS and CDR2 is FNYEAQ. CDR3 length: 16 residues. Trimming at V came to 1 base and at J to 0 bases, leaving 1 base not matched to a gene. This chain's CDR3 is CASSLGTSGISYEQYF. DNA of the CDR3: TGTGCCAGCAGCTTAGGGACTAGCGGGATCTCCTACGAGCAGTACTTC.

This chain connects TRBV27 to TRBJ2-2; D is uncertain. The germline gives CDR1 MNHEY, CDR2 SMNVEV (reference sequence). Trimming left V 2 bases short and J 10 bases short, with 14 bases between. This CDR3 has 14 residues. CDR3 loop: CASSLPIVGTELFF. The CDR3 DNA follows: TGTGCCAGCAGTTTACCCATCGTGGGAACGGAGCTGTTTTTT.

The chain carries TRBV6-5 and TRBJ1-2; 8 nucleotides line up with TRBD1. The CDR3 has 15 residues. Germline trimming cut 2 bases from V and 3 bases from J; bases unmatched to any gene: 5. Germline V gives CDR1 MNHEY, CDR2 SVGAGI. The CDR3 DNA reads as TGTGCCAGCAGTTACCTGGACAGGGAGTACTATGGCTACACCTTC. This codes for CASSYLDREYYGYTF.

J is TRBJ2-5 and V is TRBV7-2; 9 bases are a match to TRBD1. Germline CDR1 reads SGHTA; CDR2 reads FQGNSA. This CDR3 comprises 16 residues. The V segment lost 4 bases and the J segment 5 bases; nucleotides outside the gene matches: 11. CDR3 protein: CASSSLGTGSRETQYF. CDR3 bases: TGTGCCAGCAGCTCGCTTGGGACAGGGTCTCGGGAGACCCAGTACTTC.